The rows below give T cell receptor beta chains drawn from one sample of a study of cytomegalovirus exposure and HLA in healthy donors. The data were produced by immunoSEQ multiplex PCR, yet TCRdb's version contains in-frame clones alone and is incomplete. The sample holds 85,000 to 130,000 clones; around 80% are singletons and the top ten take about 1.7%. Source material: PBMCs. The receptors were sampled from a woman between 40 and 50 years old in good health and CMV-seronegative. Both conserved end residues are part of each CDR3. D genes are given only for firm matches. Clone size is given for some rows only: seen once, a few or many times, or a class if the clone is expanded.

cdr3_nt cdr3_aa clone_size cdr3_length j_call v_call d_call
TGTGCCAGCAGTTTACTTCAGGGGCCCGGCGTTGGTGAGCAGTACTTC CASSLLQGPGVGEQYF few 16 TRBJ2-7 TRBV27 NA
TGTGCCAGCAGACCGCTGGGGGCCGGCAATCAGCCCCAGCATTTT CASRPLGAGNQPQHF NA 15 TRBJ1-5 TRBV27 NA
TGTGCCAGCAGTGACCCGACAGGGGATCGGTATCAGCCCCAGCATTTT CASSDPTGDRYQPQHF few 16 TRBJ1-5 TRBV2 TRBD1
TGTGCCAGCAGCGAACGGACAGGGGGCAAAGCTTTCTTT CASSERTGGKAFF NA 13 TRBJ1-1 TRBV7-2 TRBD1
TGTGCCACCAGCAGAAAGCAGGGCTACGAGCAGTACTTC CATSRKQGYEQYF NA 13 TRBJ2-7 TRBV15 NA
TGTGCCAGCAGCTACCCAGGGGTTTGGACTGAAGCTTTCTTT CASSYPGVWTEAFF NA 14 TRBJ1-1 TRBV7-2 NA
TGTGCCACCGCAGGAACCACAGATACGCAGTATTTT CATAGTTDTQYF NA 12 TRBJ2-3 TRBV10-3 NA
TGTGCCAGCTCCCCCAACAAGGACAGGGACGGCTACACCTTC CASSPNKDRDGYTF NA 14 TRBJ1-2 TRBV18 TRBD1
TGTGCCAGCAGTCCACCTCCCGGACTAGCGGGATATCATGAGCAGTTCTTC CASSPPPGLAGYHEQFF few 17 TRBJ2-1 TRBV27 TRBD2
TGTGCCAGCAGCACGGGACAGCCAAACAATGAGCAGTTCTTC CASSTGQPNNEQFF few 14 TRBJ2-1 TRBV7-2 TRBD1
TGTGCCAGCAGCCCCTCCGTAGGGGCGGGACCGGATTTATACAATGAGCAGTTCTTC CASSPSVGAGPDLYNEQFF NA 19 TRBJ2-1 TRBV7-2 NA
TGTGCCAGTAGGTCCTGGAGCCTGGGGCCCCAGCATTTT CASRSWSLGPQHF once 13 TRBJ1-5 TRBV19 NA
TGTGCCAGCAGCTTGACGGGACTAGCGTACGAGCAGTACTTC CASSLTGLAYEQYF NA 14 TRBJ2-7 TRBV27 TRBD2
TGTGCCAGCAGCTTAGCCGACAGGGTTGGTCAGCCCCAGCATTTT CASSLADRVGQPQHF NA 15 TRBJ1-5 TRBV7-2 TRBD1
TGTGCCAGCAGCTTTGAGCGGGAACCCTACAATGAGCAGTTCTTC CASSFEREPYNEQFF NA 15 TRBJ2-1 TRBV5-4 TRBD2
TGCGCCAGCAGCCAAGCTATCAGGGGTGGCTATGGCTACACCTTC CASSQAIRGGYGYTF NA 15 TRBJ1-2 TRBV4-3 NA
TGTGCCAGCAATCGTGCCGGGACAGGGACTGGAAACACCATATATTTT CASNRAGTGTGNTIYF NA 16 TRBJ1-3 TRBV9 TRBD1
TGTGCCAGCAGTTTCCCATCTAGCGGGGACACAGATACGCAGTATTTT CASSFPSSGDTDTQYF once 16 TRBJ2-3 TRBV6-6 TRBD2
TGTGCCAGCTCACCACCTGGACAGGGGGCGCATGTTTTTGGCAATGAGCAGTTCTTC CASSPPGQGAHVFGNEQFF NA 19 TRBJ2-1 TRBV18 TRBD1
TGTGCCAGCAGTTACTCGGCAGGGGAACTTCTAGATACGCAGTATTTT CASSYSAGELLDTQYF few 16 TRBJ2-3 TRBV6-5 NA
TGTGCCAGCAGCCCCGGACAGGGAGGGGATACGCAGTATTTT CASSPGQGGDTQYF NA 14 TRBJ2-3 TRBV7-9 NA
TGCGCCAGCAGCCTGGACACCAATTCCAACGCAGAGCAGTACTTC CASSLDTNSNAEQYF NA 15 TRBJ2-7 TRBV5-1 NA
TGTGCCAGCAGCCCGGGACAGGCCCGAAATCAGCCCCAGCATTTT CASSPGQARNQPQHF NA 15 TRBJ1-5 TRBV11-3 TRBD1
TGTGCCAGTAGTCCCACTGAGTTCTCTCTCGGGAGAGAGCAGTACTTC CASSPTEFSLGREQYF few 16 TRBJ2-7 TRBV19 NA
TGCGCCAGCAGCCCCCGCGGGGGGGGTAATCAGCCCCAGCATTTT CASSPRGGGNQPQHF NA 15 TRBJ1-5 TRBV5-1 NA
TGTGCCTGGAGTGCTACAGTGCTCTACGAGCAGTACTTC CAWSATVLYEQYF few 13 TRBJ2-7 TRBV30 NA
TGTGCCAGCACCGGTCTCTCCTACGAGCAGTACTTC CASTGLSYEQYF NA 12 TRBJ2-7 TRBV2 NA
TGTGCCAGCTCACCAATGCGGGGTCGAGGCGTCTTACAGTTCTTC CASSPMRGRGVLQFF NA 15 TRBJ2-1 TRBV18 NA
TGCGCCAGCAATGAGGGCGTCGGAATCCACAATGAGCAGTTCTTC CASNEGVGIHNEQFF NA 15 TRBJ2-1 TRBV5-1 NA